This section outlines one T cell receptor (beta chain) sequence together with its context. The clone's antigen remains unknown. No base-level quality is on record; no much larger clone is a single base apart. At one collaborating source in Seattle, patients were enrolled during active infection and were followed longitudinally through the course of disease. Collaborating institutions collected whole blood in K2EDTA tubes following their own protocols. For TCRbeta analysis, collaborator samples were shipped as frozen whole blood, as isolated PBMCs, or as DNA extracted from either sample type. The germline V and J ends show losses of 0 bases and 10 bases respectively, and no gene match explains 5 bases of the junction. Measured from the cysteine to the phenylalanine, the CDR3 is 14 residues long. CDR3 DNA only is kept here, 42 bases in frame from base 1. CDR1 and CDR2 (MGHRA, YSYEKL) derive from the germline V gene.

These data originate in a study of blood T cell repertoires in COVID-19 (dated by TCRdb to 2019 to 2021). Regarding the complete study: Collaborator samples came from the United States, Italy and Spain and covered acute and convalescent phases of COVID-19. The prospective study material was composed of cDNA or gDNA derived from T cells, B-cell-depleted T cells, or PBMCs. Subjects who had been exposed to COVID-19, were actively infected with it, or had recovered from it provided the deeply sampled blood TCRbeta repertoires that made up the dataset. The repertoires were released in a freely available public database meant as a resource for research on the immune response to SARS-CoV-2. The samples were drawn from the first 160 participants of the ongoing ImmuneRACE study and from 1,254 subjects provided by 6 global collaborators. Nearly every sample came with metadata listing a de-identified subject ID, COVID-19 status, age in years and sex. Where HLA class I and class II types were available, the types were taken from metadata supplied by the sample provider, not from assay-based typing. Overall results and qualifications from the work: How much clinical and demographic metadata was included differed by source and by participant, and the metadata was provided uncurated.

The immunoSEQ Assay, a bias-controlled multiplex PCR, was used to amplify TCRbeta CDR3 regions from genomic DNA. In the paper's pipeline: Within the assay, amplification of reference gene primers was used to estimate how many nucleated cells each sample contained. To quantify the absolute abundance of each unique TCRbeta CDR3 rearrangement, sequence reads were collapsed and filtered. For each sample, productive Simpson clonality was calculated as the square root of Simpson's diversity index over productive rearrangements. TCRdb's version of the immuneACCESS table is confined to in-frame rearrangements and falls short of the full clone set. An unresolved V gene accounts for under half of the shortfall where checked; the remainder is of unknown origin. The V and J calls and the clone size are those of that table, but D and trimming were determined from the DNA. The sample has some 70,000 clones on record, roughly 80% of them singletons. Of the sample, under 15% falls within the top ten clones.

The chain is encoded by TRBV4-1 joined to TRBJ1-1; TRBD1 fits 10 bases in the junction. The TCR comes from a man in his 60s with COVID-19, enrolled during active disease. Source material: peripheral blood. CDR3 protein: CASSQEGTGAGAFF. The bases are TGCGCCAGCAGCCAAGAAGGGACAGGGGCTGGAGCTTTCTTT.